Below, 26 T cell receptor beta chains from the same sample are listed, as sequenced in a study of shared clonotypes between healthy human individuals. Assay: immunoSEQ multiplex PCR; the TCRdb copy retains only in-frame clones and omits some. The sample lists 550,000 to 800,000 clones, 90% occurring once. Material for sequencing was memory CD8+ T cells from PBMCs. Subset specified: CD45RO+ cells pooled with CCR7-negative TemRA cells. The receptors derive from a young man in good health. Some clones in this sample may be carry-over from other donors' samples.

This chain uses TRBV7-3 with TRBJ2-2, with TRBD1 matching over 7 bases. Trimming cost V 5 bases and J 6 bases; bases outside gene matches: 6. The CDR3 totals 14 residues. The germline gives CDR1 SGHTA, CDR2 FQGTGA. As DNA, the CDR3 is TGTGCCAGCAGCCTAAACCAGGGGGCCGGGGAGCTGTTTTTT. Amino acids: CASSLNQGAGELFF.

The chain uses TRBV7-9 and TRBJ2-1, with 11 bases identical to TRBD2. This CDR3 has 17 amino acids. The germline V gene encodes CDR1 SEHNR and CDR2 FQNEAQ (reference sequence). The V and J ends lost 3 bases and 3 bases, in that order; junction bases with no gene match: 7. The CDR3 DNA reads TGTGCCAGCAGCTTTGGGGGTGGACTAGCGGGCTACAATGAGCAGTTCTTC. Its translation: CASSFGGGLAGYNEQFF. The whole variable domain, filled in from reference TRBV7-9 and TRBJ2-1, reads DTGVSQNPRHKITKRGQNVTFRCDPISEHNRLYWYRQTLGQGPEFLTYFQNEAQLEKSRLLSDRFSAERPKGSFSTLEIQRTEQGDSAMYLCASSFGGGLAGYNEQFFGPGTRLTVL.

Turning to this clone: Other nucleotide sequences in the sample specify the same CDR3. V and J are TRBV19 and TRBJ2-1, with TRBD2 identical over 9 bases. The CDR3 loop spans 13 amino acids. The J segment lost 4 bases and the V segment lost 6 bases, leaving 1 base of the junction unmatched. Per the germline V gene, CDR1 is LNHDA and CDR2 is SQIVND (reference sequence). CDR3 sequence reads: CASSLAGYNEQFF. The CDR3 nucleotides read TGTGCCAGTAGCCTAGCGGGGTACAATGAGCAGTTCTTC. Drawing the rest from reference TRBV19 and TRBJ2-1, the complete variable domain is DGGITQSPKYLFRKEGQNVTLSCEQNLNHDAMYWYRQDPGQGLRLIYYSQIVNDFQKGDIAEGYSVSREKKESFPLTVTSAQKNPTAFYLCASSLAGYNEQFFGPGTRLTVL.

This chain connects TRBV5-1 to TRBJ2-7, with 8 bases that match TRBD1. J was trimmed by 5 bases and V by 0 bases; bases with no gene match: 10. Germline-derived CDR1 and CDR2 are SGHRS and YFSETQ. The CDR3 totals 16 residues. In DNA, the CDR3 is TGCGCCAGCAGCTTGGGACAGGGGCATGTCGGTGACGAGCAGTACTTC. This gives the protein CASSLGQGHVGDEQYF.

The table lists this clone with a count of one. V gene TRBV10-1 combines with J gene TRBJ2-5; 9 bases are a match to TRBD1. There are 15 residues in the CDR3. Trimming at V came to 8 bases and at J to 1 base, leaving 8 bases not matched to a gene. The germline V gene encodes CDR1 WNHNN and CDR2 SYGVQD (reference sequence). DNA for the CDR3: TGCGCCAGCCATACAGGGGGCACTCCCCAAGAGACCCAGTACTTC. As protein: CASHTGGTPQETQYF.

The rearrangement links TRBV7-9 to TRBJ1-5; 11 nucleotides agree with TRBD1. The CDR3 loop spans 16 amino acids. The V gene end was trimmed by 2 bases and the J gene end by 6 bases; junction bases not matched to a gene: 6. Looked up from germline, CDR1 is SEHNR and CDR2 is FQNEAQ (reference sequence). CDR3 nucleotides: TGTGCCAGCAGCTTATCGGGACAGGGGGTGGTTCAGCCCCAGCATTTT. Translated, it gives CASSLSGQGVVQPQHF.

In this sample, this clone turned up once. CDR3 sequence: CASSTWGRESYEQYF. In DNA form, the CDR3 reads TGTGCCAGCAGTACCTGGGGCAGGGAGTCCTACGAGCAGTACTTC. The J gene is TRBJ2-7, the V gene TRBV28; D assignment may be TRBD1 or TRBD2 (5 bases each). The V end was cut by 5 bases, the J end by 1 base, with 15 bases between. The germline V gene encodes CDR1 MDHEN and CDR2 SYDVKM. CDR3 length equals 15 residues.

The chain links TRBV29-1 to TRBJ2-5; no reliable D call. The J call is uncertain, as TRBJ2-7 better fits the DNA end. CDR1 is SQVTM, CDR2 ANQGSEA, per germline. The CDR3 consists of 12 residues. CDR3 nucleotide sequence: TGCAGCGTATCAGAATCCTCGTACGAGCAGTACTTC. It codes for CSVSESSYEQYF.

This clone was observed once. V is TRBV10-3 and J is TRBJ2-5; D is uncertain. From germline, CDR1 is ENHRY and CDR2 SYGVKD. CDR3 length: 13 residues. The V end was cut by 6 bases, the J end by 0 bases, with 8 bases between. For the CDR3, the DNA is TGTGCCATCAGCCCAGGTTACCAAGAGACCCAGTACTTC. Residues: CAISPGYQETQYF.

This clone came up once. V gene TRBV7-8 combines with J gene TRBJ2-7; TRBD1 matches 8 bases. Germline V lookup: CDR1 SGHVS, CDR2 FQNEAQ. J gave up 4 bases and V 5 bases, and 10 bases lay outside the gene matches. This CDR3 has 15 residues. The DNA of the CDR3 is TGTGCCAGCAGCCCGTGGACAGGGAGTATGTACGAGCAGTACTTC. This codes for CASSPWTGSMYEQYF.

The chain couples TRBV7-9 to TRBJ1-5; 8 nucleotides match TRBD1. The CDR3 sequence is 14 residues long. V lost 5 bases and J lost 9; bases outside the gene matches: 9. Germline assignment: CDR1 SEHNR and CDR2 FQNEAQ (reference sequence). CDR3 sequence: CASSHGQGRAPQHF. The CDR3 DNA follows: TGTGCCAGCAGCCATGGACAGGGCAGGGCGCCCCAGCATTTT.

CDR3 protein: CASSFPTGITQYF. The CDR3 DNA reads TGTGCCAGCAGTTTTCCGACAGGGATTACGCAGTATTTT. J is TRBJ2-3 and V is TRBV28; TRBD1 agrees at 7 bases. Germline lookup yields CDR1 MDHEN and CDR2 SYDVKM. Trimming at V came to 3 bases and at J to 8 bases, leaving 5 bases not matched to a gene. This CDR3 is 13 amino acids long.

The chain carries TRBV7-2 and TRBJ1-1; a possible D gene is TRBD1 (6 bases). V was trimmed by 4 bases and J by 3 bases, leaving 12 bases between them. The CDR3 is made up of 14 amino acids. Germline V lookup: CDR1 SGHTA, CDR2 FQGNSA. CDR3 DNA: TGTGCCAGCAGCTCCCGTGAGGGGGACACTGAAGCTTTCTTT. Protein sequence: CASSSREGDTEAFF.

This clone was counted only a few times. The gene calls are TRBV2 and TRBJ1-1, with unresolved D. With 4 bases removed from V and 0 bases from J, the gap between germline ends came to 18 bases. The germline gives CDR1 SNHLY, CDR2 FYNNEI. The CDR3 is 17 residues long. In DNA, the CDR3 is TGTGCCAGCAGTGGTAGGGCGCAAATCACCATGAACACTGAAGCTTTCTTT. Its protein is CASSGRAQITMNTEAFF.

V gene TRBV5-1 combines with J gene TRBJ1-3; TRBD1 matches at 9 bases. The V gene's germline CDR1 is SGHRS and CDR2 YFSETQ. V lost 4 bases and J lost 0; bases outside the gene matches: 14. The CDR3 extends over 19 amino acids. The CDR3 region is CASSQRNSGTGSSGNTIYF. CDR3 coding DNA: TGCGCCAGCAGCCAACGAAATTCCGGGACAGGGAGCTCTGGAAACACCATATATTTT.

The chain employs TRBV9 and TRBJ2-7; no firm D call. V lost 4 bases to trimming and J lost 3 bases, with 11 bases between them. The CDR3 is 13 residues long. CDR1 SGDLS and CDR2 YYNGEE come from the germline V gene. The CDR3, as DNA: TGTGCCAGCAGCCCCGCAGGCCACTACGAGCAGTACTTC. Protein: CASSPAGHYEQYF.

This chain links TRBV6-1 with TRBJ2-1, with D possibly matching TRBD2 (5 bases). CDR3 length: 14 amino acids. The germline gives CDR1 MNHNS, CDR2 SASEGT. V lost 0 bases to trimming and J lost 8 bases, with 11 bases between them. CDR3 sequence reads: CASSEATEVHEQFF. The CDR3 bases are TGTGCCAGCAGTGAAGCGACGGAGGTCCATGAGCAGTTCTTC.

This chain joins TRBV9 and TRBJ2-7; weak D call: TRBD2 (5 bases). The V gene's germline CDR1 is SGDLS and CDR2 YYNGEE. Trimming cost V 0 bases and J 0 bases, with 16 bases left between them. CDR3 length equals 17 residues. The DNA of the CDR3 is TGTGCCAGCAGCGTAGTAGCGAACATAGGGCACTCCTACGAGCAGTACTTC. As protein: CASSVVANIGHSYEQYF.

The chain employs TRBV4-1 and TRBJ2-5; TRBD1 aligns across 8 bases. The J call is uncertain, as TRBJ2-7 better fits the DNA end. The CDR3 contains 16 residues. From germline, CDR1 is MGHRA and CDR2 YSYEKL. CDR3: CASSQDGPGGFYEQYF. The CDR3 DNA reads as TGCGCCAGCAGCCAAGATGGGCCAGGGGGCTTCTACGAGCAGTACTTC.

In the case of this clone: The same CDR3 also results from other DNA sequences found in this sample. V is TRBV9 and J is TRBJ1-6; 7 positions agree with TRBD1. The CDR3 runs to 12 residues. Germline V lookup: CDR1 SGDLS, CDR2 YYNGEE. V gave up 7 bases and J gave up 7 bases; unmatched junction bases: 2. As DNA, the CDR3 is TGTGCCAGCTCAGGGGGAAATTCACCCCTCCACTTT. It is translated as CASSGGNSPLHF. Drawing the rest from reference TRBV9 and TRBJ1-6, the complete variable domain is DSGVTQTPKHLITATGQRVTLRCSPRSGDLSVYWYQQSLDQGLQFLIQYYNGEERAKGNILERFSAQQFPDLHSELNLSSLELGDSALYFCASSGGNSPLHFGNGTRLTVT.

The V and J genes are TRBV27 and TRBJ1-1, with a weak D call TRBD1 (6 bases). Germline values: CDR1 MNHEY, CDR2 SMNVEV (reference sequence). Trimming pared 6 bases from V and 1 base from J, leaving 12 bases between. This CDR3 has 14 amino acids. In nucleotides, the CDR3 is TGTGCCAGCAGGACAAAACAGGGGAACACTGAAGCTTTCTTT. It specifies CASRTKQGNTEAFF.

V and J are TRBV10-2 and TRBJ1-4; D is uncertain. V was clipped by 3 bases and J by 0 bases, with 14 bases between them. CDR1 and CDR2 (germline): WSHSY, SAAADI. The CDR3 is 17 amino acids. This CDR3 reads CASSERSLGATNEKLFF. The CDR3 DNA reads as TGCGCCAGCAGTGAAAGGTCCCTCGGGGCAACTAATGAAAAACTGTTTTTT.

The rearrangement links TRBV5-5 to TRBJ1-1, with TRBD1 matching 9 bases. This CDR3 contains 14 residues. From germline, CDR1 is SGHKS and CDR2 YYEKEE (reference sequence). V trimming: 4 bases; J trimming: 8 bases; junction bases outside the gene matches: 9. For the CDR3, the DNA is TGTGCCAGCAGCCCGGGACAGGGTGGGTTCGAAGCTTTCTTT. Translation: CASSPGQGGFEAFF.

This clone has a handful of counts. The chain combines TRBV25-1 with TRBJ1-1; TRBD1 matches at 10 bases. Germline V gene lookup returns CDR1 MGHDK and CDR2 SYGVNS. V dropped 4 bases and J dropped 3; count of bases not matched to a gene: 5. The CDR3 contains 15 residues. CDR3 coding DNA: TGTGCCAGCAGTGCGGACAGGGGGGAACACACTGAAGCTTTCTTT. This sequence encodes CASSADRGEHTEAFF. The variable domain in full, with the rest retrieved from reference TRBV25-1 and TRBJ1-1, is EADIYQTPRYLVIGTGKKITLECSQTMGHDKMYWYQQDPGMELHLIHYSYGVNSTEKGDLSSESTVSRIRTEHFPLTLESARPSHTSQYLCASSADRGEHTEAFFGQGTRLTVV.

The gene calls are TRBV10-3 and TRBJ1-1, with 7 bases that match TRBD1. V trimming: 6 bases; J trimming: 0 bases; junction bases outside the gene matches: 4. Germline values: CDR1 ENHRY, CDR2 SYGVKD. The CDR3 runs to 14 residues. The CDR3 DNA sequence: TGTGCCATCAGGGAGACAGGGATGAACACTGAAGCTTTCTTT. Amino acids: CAIRETGMNTEAFF.

A word on this clone: This probably arose from a read error, given a far larger clone one base away. Other DNA sequences in the same sample also yield this CDR3. This chain uses TRBV9 with TRBJ2-5; possible D gene TRBD2, 5 bases. V was shortened by 3 bases and J by 5 bases, with 5 bases between the two germline ends. The germline V gene has CDR1 SGDLS and CDR2 YYNGEE. CDR3 length: 11 residues. The CDR3 DNA reads as TGTGCCAGCAGCGCGGGGGAGACCCAGTACTTC. Its protein product is CASSAGETQYF.